This entry lists 25 T cell receptor beta chains sequenced from one sample in a study of T cell repertoires in ileal Crohn's disease. Some clones are missing from TCRdb's copy, which holds only in-frame ones; the method was immunoSEQ multiplex PCR. The sample lists approximately 6,800 clones; 74% were seen once. Time point given: proximal margin of the surgical specimen (macroscopically non-inflamed). Material: ileal tissue. These receptors were collected from an adult with Crohn's disease.

The CDR3 region has the DNA TGTGCCAGCAGATCGGGACAGGGGATACGCTATGGCTACACCTTC. Translation gives CASRSGQGIRYGYTF. V and J are TRBV6-5 and TRBJ1-2; 10 positions match TRBD1. The V segment lost 6 bases and the J segment 4 bases; nucleotides outside the gene matches: 8. Germline V gives CDR1 MNHEY, CDR2 SVGAGI. The CDR3 is 15 amino acids.

The V and J genes are TRBV5-4 and TRBJ1-4; a possible D gene is TRBD1 (5 bases). V lost 4 bases and J 13 bases, leaving 29 bases between the germline ends. Looked up from germline, CDR1 is SGHNT and CDR2 is YYREEE (reference sequence). This CDR3 has 17 residues. CDR3 region: CASSILWAGEEMLGLFF. DNA for the CDR3: TGTGCCAGCAGCATTCTCTGGGCGGGGGAGGAAATGCTAGGACTGTTTTTT.

V gene TRBV28 combines with J gene TRBJ1-2, with TRBD1 as a possible D gene (6 bases). V lost 6 bases and J 8 bases, leaving 22 bases between the germline ends. The CDR3 loop spans 15 amino acids. The germline gives CDR1 MDHEN, CDR2 SYDVKM. CDR3 region: CASRGTSDGQGGYTF. In DNA form, the CDR3 reads TGTGCCAGCAGGGGAACTTCGGACGGCCAGGGGGGCTACACCTTC.

This rearrangement joins TRBV23-1 to TRBJ2-7, with 9 bases lining up with TRBD1. TRBV23-1 is designated an ORF whose function remains uncertain. The CDR3 totals 14 residues. V lost 4 bases, J lost 4 bases, and 5 bases stayed unmatched. DNA for the CDR3: TGCGCCAGCAGTCCCAGACAGGGGGGTTACGAGCAGTACTTC. Residues: CASSPRQGGYEQYF.

The chain employs TRBV27 and TRBJ1-2, with D perhaps TRBD1 (6 bases). CDR3 size: 16 residues. Per germline, CDR1 MNHEY and CDR2 SMNVEV (reference sequence). The V end lost 0 bases, the J end lost 5 bases, and 16 bases lay between the germline ends. CDR3 protein: CASSLSIGGDTYGYTF. The CDR3 nucleotides are TGTGCCAGCAGTTTATCGATTGGGGGCGACACTTATGGCTACACCTTC.

This chain joins TRBV11-3 and TRBJ2-7; 7 bases fit TRBD2. V lost 2 bases to trimming and J lost 5 bases; unmatched junction nucleotides: 0. This CDR3 has 12 residues. The germline V gene encodes CDR1 SGHNT and CDR2 YENEEA. The CDR3 region has the DNA TGTGCCAGCAGCTTACGGGGGGACGAGCAGTACTTC. Its translation is CASSLRGDEQYF.

This clone was observed a single time. The J gene is TRBJ2-2, the V gene TRBV30; D is possibly TRBD2 (7 bases). The CDR3 runs 16 residues. V shed 3 bases and J shed 5 bases, with 19 bases lying between them. CDR1 GTSNPN and CDR2 SVGIG come from the germline V gene (reference sequence). The CDR3 DNA reads as TGTGCCTGGAGGGTGGGACTACTCCAGGGGACCGGGGAGCTGTTTTTT. Encoded protein: CAWRVGLLQGTGELFF.

The chain couples TRBV2 to TRBJ1-1; 7 nucleotides agree with TRBD1. V gave up 5 bases and J gave up 3 bases; unmatched junction bases: 3. The CDR3 has 13 amino acids. CDR1 is SNHLY, CDR2 FYNNEI, per germline. The CDR3 DNA follows: TGTGCCAGCAGTCGACAGGGTTACACTGAAGCTTTCTTT. Translating gives CASSRQGYTEAFF.

J is TRBJ1-3 and V is TRBV5-6; D is unresolved. Trimming took off 4 bases at V and 1 base at J, with 9 bases between the two ends. Germline loops: CDR1 SGHDT, CDR2 YYEEEE. The CDR3 consists of 14 residues. The CDR3 sequence is CASSTWGSGNTIYF. The DNA for the CDR3 is TGTGCCAGCAGCACTTGGGGATCTGGAAACACCATATATTTT.

This clone was picked up a small number of times. The genes are TRBV19 and TRBJ1-2, with a possible D match to TRBD1 (6 bases). CDR1 and CDR2 (germline): LNHDA, SQIVND (reference sequence). The V end lost 7 bases, the J end lost 0 bases, and 15 bases lay between the germline ends. This CDR3 comprises 15 residues. The DNA of the CDR3 is TGTGCCAGTACCGCAGGGACAAGCGCTAACTATGGCTACACCTTC. Protein product: CASTAGTSANYGYTF.

The rearrangement joins TRBV5-6 to TRBJ2-4; D is perhaps TRBD2 (6 bases). The CDR3 runs to 16 residues. Germline V gene data show CDR1 as SGHDT and CDR2 as YYEEEE. V lost 0 bases, J lost 5 bases, and 15 bases lay in between. CDR3 nucleotides: TGTGCCAGCAGCTTGGCCAGTACGGGAGAAGAAAACATTCAGTACTTC. Translation: CASSLASTGEENIQYF.

Notes on this clone: A read error may explain this, as a much larger clone is one base away. This sequence joins TRBV5-6 and TRBJ1-1; 9 bases map to TRBD1. Trimming removed 1 base from V and 8 bases from J; junction bases left unmatched: 12. There are 16 residues in the CDR3. Germline loops: CDR1 SGHDT, CDR2 YYEEEE. The CDR3 nucleotides are TGTGCCAGCAGCTTGTCTCCGGGACAGGGAGGTGGGGAAGCTTTCTTT. This gives the protein CASSLSPGQGGGEAFF.

The V gene is TRBV6-4, the J gene TRBJ1-5; D gene uncertain. Per the germline V gene, CDR1 is MRHNA and CDR2 is SNTAGT. The V end lost 5 bases, the J end lost 4 bases, and 6 bases lay between the germline ends. The CDR3 loop spans 12 amino acids. The CDR3 sequence is CASSFRNQPQHF. CDR3 coding DNA: TGTGCCAGCAGTTTTAGGAATCAGCCCCAGCATTTT.

Notes on this clone: The sample has other DNA sequences that encode this CDR3 too. This chain connects TRBV7-8 to TRBJ1-3; D not certain. The germline V and J ends were trimmed by 0 bases and 3 bases, with 9 bases remaining between them. Germline V gene lookup returns CDR1 SGHVS and CDR2 FQNEAQ. This CDR3 is built from 15 residues. The CDR3 DNA reads as TGTGCCAGCAGCTTAGCGTGGGGAAGTGGAAACACCATATATTTT. Protein product: CASSLAWGSGNTIYF.

This chain uses TRBV18 with TRBJ2-3; TRBD1 is a possible D gene (5 bases). The V gene's germline CDR1 is KGHSH and CDR2 LQKENI. This CDR3 has 15 amino acids. V was cut by 6 bases and J by 5 bases, with 18 bases left in between. CDR3: CASSRTKGQGDTQYF. As DNA, the CDR3 is TGTGCCAGCTCTCGCACCAAGGGGCAGGGAGATACGCAGTATTTT. Together with reference TRBV18 and TRBJ2-3, the CDR3 gives the full variable domain: NAGVMQNPRHLVRRRGQEARLRCSPMKGHSHVYWYRQLPEEGLKFMVYLQKENIIDESGMPKERFSAEFPKEGPSILRIQQVVRGDSAAYFCASSRTKGQGDTQYFGPGTRLTVL.

The genes are TRBV28 and TRBJ2-7, with TRBD2 as a possible D gene (5 bases). CDR1 is MDHEN, CDR2 SYDVKM, per germline. CDR3 length: 12 residues. V lost 5 bases and J lost 6, with 11 bases in between. The CDR3 loop reads CASSPRGLEQYF. The CDR3 DNA follows: TGTGCCAGCAGTCCCCGGGGTCTCGAGCAGTACTTC.

V is TRBV5-1 and J is TRBJ2-2; 7 nucleotides match TRBD1. Germline V gene lookup returns CDR1 SGHRS and CDR2 YFSETQ. This CDR3 contains 15 residues. Trimming at V came to 0 bases and at J to 1 base, leaving 0 bases not matched to a gene. CDR3 sequence: CASSLGTGNTGELFF. The DNA for the CDR3 is TGCGCCAGCAGCTTGGGGACAGGGAACACCGGGGAGCTGTTTTTT. The full variable domain, completed using reference TRBV5-1 and TRBJ2-2, is KAGVTQTPRYLIKTRGQQVTLSCSPISGHRSVSWYQQTPGQGLQFLFEYFSETQRNKGNFPGRFSGRQFSNSRSEMNVSTLELGDSALYLCASSLGTGNTGELFFGEGSRLTVL.

V is TRBV7-2 and J is TRBJ2-1; tentatively, D is TRBD2 (6 bases). Trimming took off 5 bases at V and 3 bases at J, with 11 bases between the two ends. Germline V gene sequence: CDR1 SGHTA, CDR2 FQGNSA. This CDR3 spans 14 amino acids. DNA for the CDR3: TGTGCCAGCAGCCCCGGAGGGAGCTACAATGAGCAGTTCTTC. It codes for CASSPGGSYNEQFF. The whole variable domain, remainder taken from reference TRBV7-2 and TRBJ2-1, is GAGVSQSPSNKVTEKGKDVELRCDPISGHTALYWYRQSLGQGLEFLIYFQGNSAPDKSGLPSDRFSAERTGGSVSTLTIQRTQQEDSAVYLCASSPGGSYNEQFFGPGTRLTVL.

The chain recombines TRBV7-9 with TRBJ2-2, with 12 bases lining up with TRBD1. CDR1 SEHNR and CDR2 FQNEAQ come from the germline V gene (reference sequence). With V trimmed by 6 bases and J by 4 bases, 6 bases remained unmatched. The CDR3 is 16 residues long. In nucleotides, the CDR3 is TGTGCCAGCAGTAACCGGGGACAGGGGGCCACCGGGGAGCTGTTTTTT. It encodes CASSNRGQGATGELFF.

This clone came up a few times. This sequence joins TRBV11-2 and TRBJ2-7; TRBD1 is a possible D gene (5 bases). The germline V and J ends were trimmed by 3 bases and 7 bases, with 16 bases remaining between them. The germline V gene encodes CDR1 SGHAT and CDR2 FQNNGV. This CDR3 comprises 14 residues. The CDR3 here is CASSFRQSLGEQYF. The CDR3 coding sequence is TGTGCCAGCAGCTTTCGACAGAGCCTTGGGGAGCAGTACTTC.

This chain uses TRBV29-1 with TRBJ2-4, with TRBD2 matching 8 bases. CDR1 is SQVTM, CDR2 ANQGSEA, per germline. V was pared by 0 bases and J by 1 base, with 5 bases of the junction left unmatched. The CDR3 is 16 amino acids. CDR3 region: CSVEDSAGVAKNIQYF. CDR3 DNA sequence: TGCAGCGTTGAAGACTCAGCGGGAGTGGCCAAAAACATTCAGTACTTC. Filled out from reference TRBV29-1 and TRBJ2-4, the complete variable domain reads SAVISQKPSRDICQRGTSLTIQCQVDSQVTMMFWYRQQPGQSLTLIATANQGSEATYESGFVIDKFPISRPNLTFSTLTVSNMSPEDSSIYLCSVEDSAGVAKNIQYFGAGTRLSVL.

The chain joins TRBV4-3 to TRBJ1-3; a weak D match, TRBD1 (5 bases). The CDR3 totals 16 residues. V lost 4 bases and J 0 bases, leaving 13 bases between the germline ends. Germline CDR1 reads LGHNA; CDR2 reads YSLEER. This CDR3 reads CASSRTQDVSGNTIYF. In nucleotides, the CDR3 is TGCGCCAGCAGCCGAACACAGGATGTCTCTGGAAACACCATATATTTT.

The chain uses TRBV7-3 and TRBJ2-1; 13 bases are shared with TRBD2. This CDR3 spans 16 amino acids. The J segment lost 7 bases and the V segment lost 5 bases, leaving 8 bases of the junction unmatched. Germline V CDR1 and CDR2: SGHTA, FQGTGA. This CDR3 reads CASSARTSGSFNEQFF. CDR3 DNA: TGTGCCAGCAGCGCCCGGACTAGCGGGAGTTTTAATGAGCAGTTCTTC.

The gene calls are TRBV5-6 and TRBJ2-3, with D possibly TRBD2 on 6 matching bases. CDR1 and CDR2 from the germline V gene are SGHDT and YYEEEE. CDR3 length: 15 amino acids. The V end lost 5 bases, the J end lost 2 bases, and 15 bases lay between the germline ends. The CDR3 nucleotides read TGTGCCAGCAGGGTGCTAGCGAGTGACACAGATACGCAGTATTTT. It codes for CASRVLASDTDTQYF.

This clone was seen more than once but under ten times. This rearrangement joins TRBV7-3 to TRBJ2-1; D might be TRBD1 (6 bases). The CDR3 is 15 amino acids. Trimming took 5 bases from V and 0 from J, leaving 11 bases between them. Germline CDR1 reads SGHTA; CDR2 reads FQGTGA. The CDR3, as DNA: TGTGCCAGCAGCCTGGGGGCAAGCTCCTACAATGAGCAGTTCTTC. Translation: CASSLGASSYNEQFF.